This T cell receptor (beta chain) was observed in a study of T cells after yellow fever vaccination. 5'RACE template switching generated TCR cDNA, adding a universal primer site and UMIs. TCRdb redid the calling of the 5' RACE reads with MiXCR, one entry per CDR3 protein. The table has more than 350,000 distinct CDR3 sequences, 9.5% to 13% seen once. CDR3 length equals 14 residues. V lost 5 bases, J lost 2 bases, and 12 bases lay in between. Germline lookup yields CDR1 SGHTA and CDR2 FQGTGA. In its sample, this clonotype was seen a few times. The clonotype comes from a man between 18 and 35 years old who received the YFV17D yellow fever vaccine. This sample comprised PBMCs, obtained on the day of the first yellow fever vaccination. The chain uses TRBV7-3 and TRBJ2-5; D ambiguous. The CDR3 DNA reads TGTGCCAGCAGCCCCACGGCAACTCAAGAGACCCAGTACTTC. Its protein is CASSPTATQETQYF. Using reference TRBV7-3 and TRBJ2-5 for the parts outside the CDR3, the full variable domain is GAGVSQTPSNKVTEKGKYVELRCDPISGHTALYWYRQSLGQGPEFLIYFQGTGAADDSGLPNDRFFAVRPEGSVSTLKIQRTERGDSAVYLCASSPTATQETQYFGPGTRLLVL.